The rows below give T cell receptor beta chains drawn from one sample of a study of shared clonotypes between healthy human individuals. The method was immunoSEQ multiplex PCR; TCRdb's version includes in-frame clones alone and lacks a portion of them. Among roughly 810,000 clones listed, approximately 97% were seen once. Sequencing used naive CD8+ T cells sorted from blood. Every receptor here comes from a man aged 25-45 years in good health. Both conserved end residues are part of each CDR3. The order of the fields is J gene, clone size, D gene, V gene, CDR3 DNA, CDR3 protein. A D gene is named only where the DNA matches it firmly. Size tells how often a clone was seen (once, few, many) or the class of an expanded clone, and some rows leave it out.

>TRBJ2-7|NA|NA|TRBV6-1
TGTGCCAGCAGTGAATGGGAATCCTACGAGCAGTACTTC
CASSEWESYEQYF
>TRBJ1-1|NA|NA|TRBV27
TGTGCCAGCAGTCAGGGGAGTGAAGCTTTCTTT
CASSQGSEAFF
>TRBJ2-7|NA|TRBD2|TRBV29-1
TGCAGCGTTGAGCTAGCGGGAGGGCCCTACGAGCAGTACTTC
CSVELAGGPYEQYF
>TRBJ2-1|NA|NA|TRBV4-3
TGCGCCAGCAGTCAAGATACGGGGGCCAGCTCCTACAATGAGCAGTTCTTC
CASSQDTGASSYNEQFF
>TRBJ1-5|NA|TRBD1|TRBV27
TGTGCCAGCGCAGACAGGGGGCAGGTTCAGCCCCAGCATTTT
CASADRGQVQPQHF
>TRBJ1-5|NA|NA|TRBV30
TGTGCCTGGAGTGTGGGGTTTGGTCAGCCCCAGCATTTT
CAWSVGFGQPQHF
>TRBJ2-1|NA|NA|TRBV7-2
TGTGCCAGCAGCTTAGCGCTAGACTATATGAAAAATGAGCAGTTCTTC
CASSLALDYMKNEQFF
>TRBJ2-5|NA|TRBD1|TRBV6-4
TGTGCCAGCAGTTCTGAGATTGACAGGGGGCGTAGTGGCGAGACCCAGTACTTC
CASSSEIDRGRSGETQYF
>TRBJ2-7|NA|NA|TRBV11-2
TGTGCCAGCAGCTTAGAATCCCCCCTCGAGCAGTACTTC
CASSLESPLEQYF
>TRBJ2-7|NA|NA|TRBV29-1
TGCAGCGTGGGGACTAACAGGGTCCGTCCTGGAGAGCAGTACTTC
CSVGTNRVRPGEQYF
>TRBJ1-1|NA|TRBD1|TRBV2
TGTGCCAGCAGTGCAGACGCCGGGACAGGGAACACTGAAGCTTTCTTT
CASSADAGTGNTEAFF
>TRBJ2-1|NA|TRBD2|TRBV5-6
TGTGCCAGCAGCTCGGGACTATACAATGAGCAGTTCTTC
CASSSGLYNEQFF
>TRBJ1-1|NA|NA|TRBV11-3
TGTGCCAGCAGCTTAAGTGGGGGGATGAACACTGAAGCTTTCTTT
CASSLSGGMNTEAFF
>TRBJ1-1|NA|NA|TRBV4-1
TGCGCCAGCAGACACGGGGCGGGGACGAACACTGAAGCTTTCTTT
CASRHGAGTNTEAFF
>TRBJ2-7|NA|NA|TRBV28
TGTGCCAGCAGTTTGGATGATTGGGACGAGCAGTACTTC
CASSLDDWDEQYF
>TRBJ1-5|NA|TRBD1|TRBV28
TGTGCCAGCAGTTTTCAGGGGGGAGCTCTTAGCAATCAGCCCCAGCATTTT
CASSFQGGALSNQPQHF
>TRBJ2-7|NA|NA|TRBV7-2
TGTGCCAGCAGCTCACCTGACAGGGAGCAGTACTTC
CASSSPDREQYF
>TRBJ2-7|NA|TRBD1|TRBV30
TGTGCCTGGAGCCGGACAGGGGAAGAGCAGTACTTC
CAWSRTGEEQYF
>TRBJ2-7|once|TRBD2|TRBV9
TGTGCCAGCAGCGCGGGACTAGCGGGTAGGGAGCAGTACTTC
CASSAGLAGREQYF
>TRBJ2-2|NA|NA|TRBV11-2
TGTGCCAGCACGGGGGACGCGGACACCGGGGAGCTGTTTTTT
CASTGDADTGELFF
>TRBJ2-5|NA|NA|TRBV5-1
TGCGCCAGCAGCGAAGCGCGGGAAGAGACCCAGTACTTC
CASSEAREETQYF
>TRBJ2-5|NA|TRBD2|TRBV13
TGTGCCAGCCTATGGCTAGCGGGAGGCGATGAGACCCAGTACTTC
CASLWLAGGDETQYF
>TRBJ2-1|NA|TRBD2|TRBV5-1
TGCGCCAGCAGCTTGGCTAGCGGGAGGGGTGAGCAGTTCTTC
CASSLASGRGEQFF
>TRBJ2-7|once|TRBD2|TRBV27
TGTGCCAGCAGTGCCGGAACTAGCGGGACCTACGAGCAGTACTTC
CASSAGTSGTYEQYF
>TRBJ2-3|NA|NA|TRBV11-2
TGTGCCAGCAGCTTGGGGGACACCCCCCATCTTGATACGCAGTATTTT
CASSLGDTPHLDTQYF
>TRBJ2-3|once|NA|TRBV14
TGTGCCAGCAGCCAACACTACCCGGGGAGGTGGACTGGCACAGATACGCAGTATTTT
CASSQHYPGRWTGTDTQYF
>TRBJ2-1|NA|NA|TRBV7-7
TGTGCCCGCCTGGGAACCGACAATGAGCAGTTCTTC
CARLGTDNEQFF
>TRBJ1-1|once|NA|TRBV7-9
TGTGCCAGCAGGGCCCCAGAGGACACTGAAGCTTTCTTT
CASRAPEDTEAFF
>TRBJ1-5|NA|TRBD1|TRBV19
TGTGCCAGTAGGGAACCTGCAGGACAGGGCGGGGGGGAATATCAGCCCCAGCATTTT
CASREPAGQGGGEYQPQHF
>TRBJ2-1|few|NA|TRBV29-1
TGCAGCGTTGAAGATCTCGGGGATAGTTACAATGAGCAGTTCTTC
CSVEDLGDSYNEQFF
>TRBJ2-1|NA|TRBD2|TRBV4-1
TGCGCCAGCAGCCACTCGACTAGCGGGAGTGATGAGCAGTTCTTC
CASSHSTSGSDEQFF
>TRBJ1-4|NA|TRBD1|TRBV2
TGTGCCAGCAGTGACCTCCCTACAGGGGGCGTAGGAGAAAAACTGTTTTTT
CASSDLPTGGVGEKLFF
>TRBJ2-1|NA|NA|TRBV7-8
TGTGCCAGCAGCTCCCCGGGAGAAGTCCCCCACAATGAGCAGTTCTTC
CASSSPGEVPHNEQFF
>TRBJ2-1|NA|NA|TRBV6-5
TGTGCCAGCCGGCTAGCGAATCCAAGCAATGAGCAGTTCTTC
CASRLANPSNEQFF
>TRBJ2-4|NA|NA|TRBV27
TGTGCCAGCAGTTCCCCCCCTTATGGGTCATCGGTTATTCAGTACTTC
CASSSPPYGSSVIQYF
>TRBJ2-5|NA|NA|TRBV7-8
TGTGCCAGCAGCAAAAATCGTGCTTCGTACCAAGAGATCCAGTACTTC
CASSKNRASYQEIQYF
>TRBJ2-1|once|NA|TRBV27
TGTGCCAGCAGTTTAGGGGGTGCCTACAATGAGCAGTTCTTC
CASSLGGAYNEQFF
>TRBJ1-1|NA|NA|TRBV9
TGTGCCAGCAGCCCCTCTCAATGGGACGCCGACCTAATGAACACTGAAGCTTTCTTT
CASSPSQWDADLMNTEAFF
>TRBJ2-3|NA|NA|TRBV4-3
TGCGCCAGCAGCCAGAACTACCCACACACAGATACGCAGTATTTT
CASSQNYPHTDTQYF
>TRBJ2-7|NA|TRBD1|TRBV4-1
TGCGCCAGCAGCCTGGGACAGGGTCCAGGCTACGAGCAGTACTTC
CASSLGQGPGYEQYF
>TRBJ1-5|NA|NA|TRBV2
TGTGCCAGCAGTGGGCCAGGGACTCAGCCCCAGCATTTT
CASSGPGTQPQHF
>TRBJ1-1|NA|NA|TRBV7-9
TGTGGGGGCAGCAACATGAACACTGAAGCTTTCTTT
CGGSNMNTEAFF
>TRBJ1-5|NA|NA|TRBV6-1
TGTGCCAGCAGTGAATGGACACCGAGCAATCAGCCCCAGCATTTT
CASSEWTPSNQPQHF
>TRBJ2-3|NA|NA|TRBV6-6
TGTGCCAGCAGTTACCCGAGCCGGGAGCGGATGGATACGCAGTATTTT
CASSYPSRERMDTQYF
>TRBJ2-7|NA|NA|TRBV7-8
TGTGCCAGCAGCTTTCTCCGGCCCAGGGACCACGAGCAGTACTTC
CASSFLRPRDHEQYF
>TRBJ2-3|NA|TRBD2|TRBV9
TGTGCCAGCAGCGTAATGGGACTAGCGGTCACAGATACGCAGTATTTT
CASSVMGLAVTDTQYF
>TRBJ1-5|NA|NA|TRBV6-5
TGTGCCAGCAGTTCTACCGGGGGAGTAAATCAGCCCCAGCATTTT
CASSSTGGVNQPQHF
>TRBJ1-3|NA|NA|TRBV13
TGTGCCAGCAGCTTACGGAACTCTGGAAACACCATATATTTT
CASSLRNSGNTIYF
>TRBJ2-1|NA|NA|TRBV27
TGTGCCAGCAGTTTTGGGCGGGTTGGTGAGCAGTTCTTC
CASSFGRVGEQFF
>TRBJ2-7|NA|NA|TRBV7-8
TGTGCCAGCAGCCTATGGGGGGACAGCCCTCACGAGCAGTACTTC
CASSLWGDSPHEQYF
>TRBJ1-1|few|NA|TRBV11-2
TGTGCCAGCAGCTTGGCACAGGGCCGATATGCTTTCTTT
CASSLAQGRYAFF
>TRBJ2-1|NA|NA|TRBV7-9
TGTGCCAGCAGCTTATACGCTAATGAGCAGTTCTTC
CASSLYANEQFF
>TRBJ2-1|once|TRBD2|TRBV14
TGTGCCAGCAGCCGCAGGGGAGTACTAGCGGGAGTTCATTTAGATGAGCAGTTCTTC
CASSRRGVLAGVHLDEQFF
>TRBJ2-7|NA|TRBD2|TRBV11-1
TGTGCCAGCAGCCCGGACGGGGCTAGCGGACGCTACGAGCAGTACTTC
CASSPDGASGRYEQYF
>TRBJ2-1|NA|TRBD2|TRBV7-8
TGTGCCAGCAGCTTATTTGCGGGAGGAACCTACAATGAGCAGTTCTTC
CASSLFAGGTYNEQFF
>TRBJ2-1|NA|NA|TRBV10-2
TGCGCCAGCAGTGAGTTTGTTTACGACAATGAGCAGTTCTTC
CASSEFVYDNEQFF
>TRBJ2-7|NA|TRBD2|TRBV27
TGTGCCAGCAGTTTATCAGTGCGGACTAGCGGGAGTATCCACGAGCAGTACTTC
CASSLSVRTSGSIHEQYF